This paragraph reports one T cell receptor beta chain. The V segment lost 5 bases and the J segment 0 bases; nucleotides outside the gene matches: 4. The germline V gene encodes CDR1 SGHTA and CDR2 FQGNSA. The CDR3 loop spans 15 amino acids. The data were obtained in a study of blood T cell repertoires in COVID-19. Source study methods: Amplifying reference gene primers gave estimates of nucleated cell counts. Some clones are missing from TCRdb's copy, which holds only in-frame ones; the method was immunoSEQ multiplex PCR. The DNA was the basis for D and trimming; V, J and clone size are from that table. The data show 110,000 or so clones, with more than 65% seen just once and 7.9% held by the top ten.

This TCR derives from a woman older than 75 with active or convalescent COVID-19. The sequenced sample consisted of peripheral blood. The chain uses TRBV7-2 and TRBJ1-5; 7 positions match TRBD1. CDR3 residues: CASSKQGYSNQPQHF. CDR3 sequence (DNA): TGTGCCAGCAGCAAACAGGGGTATAGCAATCAGCCCCAGCATTTT.